The present T cell receptor (beta chain) was sequenced within a study of PD-L1 blockade in urothelial cancer. Background on the study: Males with bladder-origin urothelial cancer constituted about nine tenths of the roughly 29 patients.

Sequenced by immunoSEQ multiplex PCR; TCRdb stores in-frame clones only, minus some. The sample lists tens of thousands of clones, almost 90% seen once, with roughly 1.6% in the top ten. Per germline, CDR1 MNHEY and CDR2 SMNVEV (reference sequence). V lost 2 bases, J lost 5 bases, and 13 bases lay in between. The CDR3 spans 15 residues. Time point noted: pretreatment peripheral blood. This TCR was sampled from a man between 60 and 75 years old with urothelial cancer. J is TRBJ1-5 and V is TRBV27; D unresolved. Specimen: PBMCs, collected around atezolizumab (anti-PD-L1) treatment. The CDR3 sequence is CASSLNGGPDQPQHF. Here the CDR3 DNA reads TGTGCCAGCAGTTTAAATGGAGGGCCCGATCAGCCCCAGCATTTT.